The 20 T cell receptor beta chains reported below all come from one sample, sequenced in a study of cytomegalovirus exposure and HLA in healthy donors. A multiplex PCR was run with 60 Vbeta primers and 13 Jbeta primers. This table comes from immunoSEQ multiplex PCR, and its TCRdb copy is limited to in-frame clones, with some not included. There are roughly 150,000 clones in the sample; approximately 70% occur only once, and 5% to 6.5% lies in the top ten. The sequenced sample consisted of PBMCs. These receptor sequences come from a woman aged 18-29 years in good health and CMV-seropositive.

J is TRBJ1-1 and V is TRBV27; weak D call: TRBD1 (6 bases). Germline V gives CDR1 MNHEY, CDR2 SMNVEV (reference sequence). This CDR3 spans 14 amino acids. V was trimmed by 6 bases and J by 9 bases, leaving 20 bases between them. The CDR3 loop reads CASSARTTGFQAFF. The CDR3 coding sequence is TGTGCCAGCAGCGCTAGAACCACAGGGTTTCAAGCTTTCTTT.

This clone was counted a few times. This chain connects TRBV5-1 to TRBJ2-3, with TRBD2 identical over 11 bases. V trimming: 4 bases; J trimming: 4 bases; junction bases outside the gene matches: 8. This CDR3 is 16 amino acids long. Per the germline V gene, CDR1 is SGHRS and CDR2 is YFSETQ. The CDR3, as DNA: TGCGCCAGCAGCCCCCCCGGGACTAGCGGATCAGATACGCAGTATTTT. This encodes CASSPPGTSGSDTQYF. The full variable domain, completed using reference TRBV5-1 and TRBJ2-3, is KAGVTQTPRYLIKTRGQQVTLSCSPISGHRSVSWYQQTPGQGLQFLFEYFSETQRNKGNFPGRFSGRQFSNSRSEMNVSTLELGDSALYLCASSPPGTSGSDTQYFGPGTRLTVL.

This clone has only a few counts. This chain joins TRBV19 and TRBJ2-3, with 10 bases matching TRBD2. CDR3 length: 16 amino acids. Germline CDR1 is LNHDA and CDR2 is SQIVND (reference sequence). Trimming cost V 6 bases and J 1 base; bases outside gene matches: 7. The CDR3 region has the DNA TGTGCCAGTAGCTTCCTAGCGGGGGAAGGCACAGATACGCAGTATTTT. This sequence encodes CASSFLAGEGTDTQYF.

The CDR3 region has the DNA TGTGCCAGCAGTTTATCTGTGGGACTCCTGAACACTGAAGCTTTCTTT. It encodes CASSLSVGLLNTEAFF. The genes are TRBV27 and TRBJ1-1; TRBD1 might be the D (5 bases). CDR1 and CDR2 from the germline V gene are MNHEY and SMNVEV (reference sequence). This CDR3 has 16 amino acids. V was cut by 0 bases and J by 0 bases, with 11 bases left in between.

The chain carries TRBV5-1 and TRBJ1-1; possibly TRBD1 for D (5 bases). The CDR3 runs to 13 residues. V lost 4 bases and J 11 bases, leaving 18 bases between the germline ends. Germline CDR1 is SGHRS and CDR2 is YFSETQ. The CDR3 DNA reads as TGCGCCAGCAGCCCGCAAGGACAACGGATCGCTTTCTTT. This sequence encodes CASSPQGQRIAFF.

The J gene is TRBJ2-5, the V gene TRBV5-1, with D unclear. This CDR3 contains 14 residues. V was clipped by 0 bases and J by 4 bases, with 10 bases between them. The germline V gene has CDR1 SGHRS and CDR2 YFSETQ. This chain's CDR3 is CASSLVQSGETQYF. The CDR3 nucleotides read TGCGCCAGCAGCTTGGTACAGTCTGGAGAGACCCAGTACTTC.

V and J are TRBV2 and TRBJ2-3, with no clear D. The V gene's germline CDR1 is SNHLY and CDR2 FYNNEI. The CDR3 length is 14 residues. The V end was cut by 1 base, the J end by 2 bases, with 7 bases between. This CDR3 is CASSEGSNTDTQYF. The CDR3, as DNA: TGTGCCAGCAGTGAAGGTTCTAACACAGATACGCAGTATTTT.

This clone was counted a few times. The chain is built from TRBV18 and TRBJ1-2, with D perhaps TRBD1 (6 bases). Trimming shortened V by 0 bases and J by 3 bases, and 14 bases separated the two germline ends. The CDR3 has 16 amino acids. CDR1 is KGHSH and CDR2 is LQKENI in the germline V gene. DNA of the CDR3: TGTGCCAGCTCACCACCAGCGGACAGTGGGTACTATGGCTACACCTTC. It specifies CASSPPADSGYYGYTF.

The chain couples TRBV15 to TRBJ2-7, with TRBD1 matching 8 bases. The CDR3 is 14 residues long. Looked up from germline, CDR1 is LNHNV and CDR2 is YYDKDF (reference sequence). Trimming took 11 bases from V and 2 from J; bases not matched to a gene: 11. CDR3 protein: CAASETGATYEQYF. The CDR3 bases are TGTGCCGCAAGCGAGACAGGGGCCACCTACGAGCAGTACTTC.

This clone has just one count. The V and J genes are TRBV4-3 and TRBJ1-5, with a tentative D call TRBD1 (6 bases). Germline loops: CDR1 LGHNA, CDR2 YSLEER. This CDR3 comprises 15 residues. Trimming took off 0 bases at V and 2 bases at J, with 8 bases between the two ends. CDR3 DNA: TGCGCCAGCAGCCAAGAGAGGACAGGCAATCAGCCCCAGCATTTT. Translated, it gives CASSQERTGNQPQHF.

The J gene is TRBJ2-3, the V gene TRBV6-6; D ambiguous. The germline gives CDR1 MNHNY, CDR2 SVGAGI (reference sequence). V was pared by 2 bases and J by 2 bases, with 5 bases between. This CDR3 region has 13 residues. Here the CDR3 DNA reads TGTGCCAGCAGTTACCTCCTCACAGATACGCAGTATTTT. This sequence encodes CASSYLLTDTQYF.

This chain uses TRBV11-3 with TRBJ2-2; maybe TRBD1 (6 bases). The CDR3 contains 14 residues. Germline loops: CDR1 SGHNT, CDR2 YENEEA. The V and J ends lost 0 bases and 7 bases respectively, with 9 bases between them. For the CDR3, the DNA is TGTGCCAGCAGCTTAGAGGCAGGGGTCGGGGAGCTGTTTTTT. Its protein product is CASSLEAGVGELFF.

This clone was seen a few times. The same CDR3 is also encoded by other DNA sequences in this sample. The chain couples TRBV2 to TRBJ1-1; no definite D call. In germline, CDR1 is SNHLY, CDR2 FYNNEI. V was pared by 4 bases and J by 1 base, with 7 bases between. CDR3 length: 13 amino acids. The CDR3 is CASSGETNTEAFF. Here the CDR3 DNA reads TGTGCCAGCAGTGGGGAGACGAACACTGAAGCTTTCTTT. The complete variable domain, with remaining parts taken from reference TRBV2 and TRBJ1-1, reads EPEVTQTPSHQVTQMGQEVILRCVPISNHLYFYWYRQILGQKVEFLVSFYNNEISEKSEIFDDQFSVERPDGSNFTLKIRSTKLEDSAMYFCASSGETNTEAFFGQGTRLTVV.

The chain has TRBV11-3 and TRBJ1-1; no firm D call. CDR1 and CDR2 (germline): SGHNT, YENEEA. This CDR3 region has 13 residues. V lost 4 bases to trimming and J lost 5 bases, with 11 bases between them. CDR3 nucleotides: TGTGCCAGCAGCTCAGGCTTTACGACTGAAGCTTTCTTT. It codes for CASSSGFTTEAFF.

V gene TRBV5-4 combines with J gene TRBJ2-1, with D possibly TRBD2 on 6 matching bases. The CDR3 runs to 15 residues. V was clipped by 2 bases and J by 3 bases, with 12 bases between them. Germline loops: CDR1 SGHNT, CDR2 YYREEE (reference sequence). CDR3 in amino acids: CASSLGGQHYNEQFF. The CDR3 DNA sequence: TGTGCCAGCAGCTTAGGAGGGCAACACTACAATGAGCAGTTCTTC.

V is TRBV27 and J is TRBJ2-3; weak D call: TRBD2 (6 bases). Trimming pared 3 bases from V and 2 bases from J, leaving 12 bases between. Germline CDR1 is MNHEY and CDR2 is SMNVEV (reference sequence). The CDR3 totals 15 residues. CDR3 DNA: TGTGCCAGCAGTTTTGGGGGGTCCTTCACAGATACGCAGTATTTT. Amino acids: CASSFGGSFTDTQYF.

This clone was picked up a small number of times. This sequence joins TRBV5-1 and TRBJ2-3; D perhaps matches TRBD2 (6 bases). The CDR3 loop spans 16 amino acids. V was trimmed by 2 bases and J by 6 bases, leaving 19 bases between them. Germline V CDR1 and CDR2: SGHRS, YFSETQ. The CDR3 sequence is CASSLLFPGSGDTQYF. As DNA, the CDR3 is TGCGCCAGCAGCTTATTATTTCCGGGGAGCGGGGATACGCAGTATTTT.

V gene TRBV5-1 combines with J gene TRBJ2-1, with D maybe TRBD2 (6 bases). The germline gives CDR1 SGHRS, CDR2 YFSETQ. This CDR3 contains 16 residues. Trimming removed 7 bases at V and 0 bases at J, with 17 bases between. The DNA of the CDR3 is TGCGCCAGCCAAGCGGGCGGCCCGAGCTCCTACAATGAGCAGTTCTTC. It yields the protein CASQAGGPSSYNEQFF.

The chain links TRBV5-1 to TRBJ2-3; possibly TRBD1 for D (6 bases). The germline V and J ends were trimmed by 1 base and 2 bases, with 14 bases remaining between them. This CDR3 has 16 residues. The V gene's germline CDR1 is SGHRS and CDR2 YFSETQ. In DNA form, the CDR3 reads TGCGCCAGCAGCTTGAGACAGGCGATATACACAGATACGCAGTATTTT. Translation: CASSLRQAIYTDTQYF.

The CDR3 protein is CASRPGLVRDTQYF. The CDR3 DNA is TGTGCCAGCAGACCGGGACTAGTAAGAGATACGCAGTATTTT. The V gene is TRBV6-5, the J gene TRBJ2-3; TRBD2 matches at 8 bases. The CDR3 is 14 amino acids. CDR1 is MNHEY, CDR2 SVGAGI, per germline. V was pared by 6 bases and J by 5 bases, with 7 bases of the junction left unmatched.